This T cell receptor beta chain is drawn from a study of T cell responses to AZD1222 COVID-19 vaccine. Findings and caveats of the study: Repertoire samples came only from after the peak T cell response. The CD4 TCRs associated with vaccination extended across spike and predominated at 160-218 and 743-854. Clonal diversity was possibly underestimated, and white British individuals and females predominated among donors.

The assay was immunoSEQ multiplex PCR, and TCRdb's table has in-frame clones only and misses some. The table has fewer than 110,000 clones, approximately 86% seen once. In the case of this clone: Its specificity is not known.

There are 15 residues in the CDR3. Germline CDR1 MNHEY, CDR2 SMNVEV (reference sequence). The germline V and J ends were trimmed by 4 bases and 5 bases, with 17 bases remaining between them. The receptor was derived from an adult in good health. The rearrangement links TRBV27 to TRBJ1-2; D is unresolved. The specimen was peripheral blood, collected on day 0 of AZD1222 vaccination. CDR3 DNA: TGTGCCAGCAGTTCCATTAGGACTGGGAAATATGGCTACACCTTC. Its protein product is CASSSIRTGKYGYTF.